Following are 2 T cell receptor beta chains from one sample sequenced in a study of shared clonotypes between healthy human individuals. Clones were sequenced by immunoSEQ multiplex PCR, and TCRdb holds only the in-frame ones, with some missing. The sample includes about 2.4 million clones, around 90% of them seen just once. Sample: naive CD4+ T cells sorted from blood. Subset described: CD45RA+ positively selected. The receptor source for this set is a man younger than 35 in good health.

CDR3 sequence (DNA): TGTGCCAGCAGCTTAAACCCCAATGAGCAGTTCTTC. It codes for CASSLNPNEQFF. The chain employs TRBV11-3 and TRBJ2-1, with D unresolved. Germline V CDR1 and CDR2: SGHNT, YENEEA. V was trimmed by 2 bases and J by 6 bases, leaving 5 bases between them. This CDR3 is built from 12 residues.

In its sample, this clone was seen once. The rearrangement uses TRBV7-3 and TRBJ2-3; TRBD2 is a possible D gene (6 bases). In germline, CDR1 is SGHTA, CDR2 FQGTGA. V shed 6 bases and J shed 1 base, with 14 bases lying between them. This CDR3 contains 15 residues. The CDR3, as DNA: TGTGCCAGCAGTCTTCCGGGGGAGGGCACAGATACGCAGTATTTT. Translation: CASSLPGEGTDTQYF.